A selection of T cell receptor beta chains follows, all from one sample in a study of vaccination effects on CD4 cells after COVID-19. Method: immunoSEQ multiplex PCR; TCRdb's copy keeps in-frame clones and lacks some. The top ten hold under 20% of the sample, which has 25,000 to 35,000 clones, roughly 71% seen once. Their antigens remain unidentified. The input for sequencing was CD4+ T cells from PBMCs cultured with HCoV-OC43 spike peptides, taken after COVID-19 vaccination. These receptors all stem from a human donor who received a COVID-19 vaccine. The CDR3 runs from the conserved cysteine through the conserved F or W. D genes are given only for firm matches. Where a row states a size, it is once, few, many or the class of an expanded clone; other rows omit it.

V gene	clone size	J gene	D gene	CDR3 protein	CDR3 DNA
TRBV7-2	once	TRBJ2-7	NA	CASSLLPTAYEQYF	TGTGCCAGCAGCTTATTACCAACCGCCTACGAGCAGTACTTC
TRBV7-9	NA	TRBJ1-2	NA	CASSLVARTYGYTF	TGTGCCAGCAGCTTAGTGGCCAGGACCTATGGCTACACCTTC
TRBV5-8	NA	TRBJ2-1	TRBD1	CASSLGDSPRQNEQFF	TGTGCCAGCAGCTTGGGGGACAGTCCAAGGCAGAATGAGCAGTTCTTC
TRBV16	NA	TRBJ1-5	TRBD1	CASSQEQGNQPQHF	TGTGCCAGCAGCCAAGAACAGGGGAATCAGCCCCAGCATTTT
TRBV7-8	few	TRBJ2-2	NA	CASSLTNLGTSGELFF	TGTGCCAGCAGCTTAACCAACTTGGGGACTTCCGGGGAGCTGTTTTTT
TRBV12-3/TRBV12-4	NA	TRBJ2-3	NA	CASRPGQLNTQYF	TGTGCCAGCAGACCCGGACAGCTAAATACGCAGTATTTT
TRBV19	once	TRBJ2-3	NA	CASKERGTGTQYF	TGTGCCAGTAAGGAACGGGGGACGGGCACGCAGTATTTT
TRBV5-1	NA	TRBJ2-7	TRBD1	CASSLASKDRARQYF	TGCGCCAGCAGCTTGGCCTCCAAGGACAGGGCGAGGCAGTACTTC
TRBV9	once	TRBJ2-3	NA	CASSVAEPTDTQYF	TGTGCCAGCAGCGTAGCGGAGCCCACAGATACGCAGTATTTT
TRBV7-9	NA	TRBJ2-1	NA	CASSPTLAGQYNEQFF	TGTGCCAGCAGCCCGACTTTAGCGGGACAGTACAATGAGCAGTTCTTC
TRBV19	NA	TRBJ2-3	TRBD2	CASSISPSSSGGTDTQYF	TGTGCCAGTAGTATTTCCCCCAGTTCTAGCGGGGGCACAGATACGCAGTATTTT
TRBV6-5	few	TRBJ2-7	NA	CASSYASEGPSYEQYF	TGTGCCAGCAGTTACGCCTCGGAGGGACCGTCCTACGAGCAGTACTTC
TRBV18	once	TRBJ2-4	NA	CASSPRGGLIQYF	TGTGCCAGCTCACCACGGGGGGGGCTCATTCAGTACTTC
TRBV2	NA	TRBJ2-5	NA	CASSISKKYF	TGTGCCAGCTCAATAAGCAAAAAGTACTTC
TRBV5-1	NA	TRBJ2-5	NA	CASSLGRGAGETQYF	TGCGCCAGCAGCTTGGGGAGGGGCGCGGGGGAGACCCAGTACTTC
TRBV3-1/TRBV3-2	NA	TRBJ2-7	NA	CASSQYVSESEGYEQYF	TGTGCCAGCAGCCAATATGTTAGTGAGAGTGAAGGCTACGAGCAGTACTTC
TRBV27	NA	TRBJ2-4	TRBD2	CASSFNLAGWAKNIQYF	TGTGCCAGCAGTTTTAATCTAGCGGGATGGGCCAAAAACATTCAGTACTTC
TRBV10-1	NA	TRBJ2-7	TRBD1	CASSSSSRQGKVSEQYF	TGCGCCAGCAGTTCATCCAGTCGACAGGGTAAAGTCAGCGAGCAGTACTTC
TRBV18	NA	TRBJ2-7	TRBD2	CASSPTSGSEEQYF	TGTGCCAGCTCACCAACTAGCGGGAGTGAAGAGCAGTACTTC
TRBV5-1	NA	TRBJ1-1	TRBD1	CASSLTTGTILGTEAFF	TGCGCCAGCAGCCTGACGACAGGGACAATCCTGGGCACTGAAGCTTTCTTT
TRBV10-2	NA	TRBJ2-5	NA	CASSQQGETQYF	TGCGCCAGCAGTCAACAGGGCGAGACCCAGTACTTC
TRBV18	NA	TRBJ2-5	TRBD1	CASSPRGPETQYF	TGTGCCAGCTCACCGAGGGGGCCAGAGACCCAGTACTTC
TRBV19	NA	TRBJ2-6	NA	CASSISGSMRGANVLTF	TGTGCCAGTAGTATTTCCGGTAGCATGAGGGGGGCCAACGTCCTGACTTTC
TRBV2	NA	TRBJ1-5	TRBD1	CASSPGQGASGPQHF	TGTGCCAGCAGCCCGGGACAGGGGGCGAGTGGGCCCCAGCATTTT
TRBV11-3	NA	TRBJ2-5	NA	CASSLVRLRGGETQYF	TGTGCCAGCAGCTTAGTCCGGCTCAGGGGCGGGGAGACCCAGTACTTC
TRBV19	few	TRBJ1-3	NA	CASSRTASGNTIYF	TGTGCCAGTAGTCGGACAGCCTCTGGAAACACCATATATTTT
TRBV19	once	TRBJ2-5	TRBD2	CASSSGLAGETQYF	TGTGCCAGTAGTTCGGGACTAGCGGGAGAGACCCAGTACTTC
TRBV30	NA	TRBJ2-7	NA	CAWSNTGASYEQYF	TGTGCCTGGAGTAATACGGGGGCCAGCTACGAGCAGTACTTC
TRBV5-1	few	TRBJ1-1	NA	CASSLDPGGTEAFF	TGCGCCAGCAGCTTGGACCCCGGTGGGACTGAAGCTTTCTTT
TRBV3-1/TRBV3-2	NA	TRBJ1-4	NA	CASSQDRQVVSREKLFF	TGTGCCAGCAGCCAAGATAGACAGGTAGTTTCTAGGGAAAAACTGTTTTTT
TRBV6-4	NA	TRBJ1-1	NA	CASSAYGGRNTEAFF	TGTGCCAGCAGTGCCTACGGGGGGCGCAACACTGAAGCTTTCTTT
TRBV7-9	once	TRBJ1-6	NA	CASSSDGNSYNSPLHF	TGTGCCAGCAGCTCTGACGGGAACTCCTATAATTCACCCCTCCACTTT
TRBV25-1	few	TRBJ1-2	NA	CASSRGSYGYTF	TGTGCCAGCAGTCGAGGGTCGTATGGCTACACCTTC
TRBV27	NA	TRBJ2-1	TRBD2	CASRYSGRGSYNEQFF	TGTGCCAGCAGATACAGCGGGAGAGGCTCCTACAATGAGCAGTTCTTC
TRBV6-5	NA	TRBJ1-2	NA	CASSSRVGSGYTF	TGTGCCAGCAGTTCTCGGGTAGGGTCTGGCTACACCTTC
TRBV3-1/TRBV3-2	NA	TRBJ2-5	NA	CASSPPGVETQYF	TGTGCCAGCAGCCCGCCCGGAGTGGAGACCCAGTACTTC
TRBV20-1	few	TRBJ1-2	NA	CSASGSTNYGYTF	TGCAGTGCTAGTGGGAGCACTAACTATGGCTACACCTTC
TRBV3-1/TRBV3-2	NA	TRBJ2-1	TRBD2	CASSEVLAGGPVHNEQFF	TGTGCCAGCAGCGAAGTTCTAGCGGGAGGGCCGGTCCACAATGAGCAGTTCTTC
TRBV27	NA	TRBJ1-6	TRBD1	CASSSSRDRGSPLHF	TGTGCCAGCAGTAGCTCCCGGGACAGAGGTTCACCCCTCCACTTT
TRBV7-6	once	TRBJ1-5	NA	CASSLMGQPQHF	TGTGCCAGCAGCTTAATGGGTCAGCCCCAGCATTTT
TRBV2	once	TRBJ1-2	NA	CASSEHTSYGYTF	TGTGCCAGCAGTGAGCACACGAGCTATGGCTACACCTTC
TRBV12-5	NA	TRBJ1-5	NA	CASGFGGSHQPQHF	TGTGCTAGTGGTTTTGGAGGGAGCCATCAGCCCCAGCATTTT
TRBV5-5	NA	TRBJ2-1	TRBD2	CASSLTGDQGLGNLFF	TGTGCCAGCAGCTTAACAGGCGACCAGGGACTAGGCAATTTGTTCTTC